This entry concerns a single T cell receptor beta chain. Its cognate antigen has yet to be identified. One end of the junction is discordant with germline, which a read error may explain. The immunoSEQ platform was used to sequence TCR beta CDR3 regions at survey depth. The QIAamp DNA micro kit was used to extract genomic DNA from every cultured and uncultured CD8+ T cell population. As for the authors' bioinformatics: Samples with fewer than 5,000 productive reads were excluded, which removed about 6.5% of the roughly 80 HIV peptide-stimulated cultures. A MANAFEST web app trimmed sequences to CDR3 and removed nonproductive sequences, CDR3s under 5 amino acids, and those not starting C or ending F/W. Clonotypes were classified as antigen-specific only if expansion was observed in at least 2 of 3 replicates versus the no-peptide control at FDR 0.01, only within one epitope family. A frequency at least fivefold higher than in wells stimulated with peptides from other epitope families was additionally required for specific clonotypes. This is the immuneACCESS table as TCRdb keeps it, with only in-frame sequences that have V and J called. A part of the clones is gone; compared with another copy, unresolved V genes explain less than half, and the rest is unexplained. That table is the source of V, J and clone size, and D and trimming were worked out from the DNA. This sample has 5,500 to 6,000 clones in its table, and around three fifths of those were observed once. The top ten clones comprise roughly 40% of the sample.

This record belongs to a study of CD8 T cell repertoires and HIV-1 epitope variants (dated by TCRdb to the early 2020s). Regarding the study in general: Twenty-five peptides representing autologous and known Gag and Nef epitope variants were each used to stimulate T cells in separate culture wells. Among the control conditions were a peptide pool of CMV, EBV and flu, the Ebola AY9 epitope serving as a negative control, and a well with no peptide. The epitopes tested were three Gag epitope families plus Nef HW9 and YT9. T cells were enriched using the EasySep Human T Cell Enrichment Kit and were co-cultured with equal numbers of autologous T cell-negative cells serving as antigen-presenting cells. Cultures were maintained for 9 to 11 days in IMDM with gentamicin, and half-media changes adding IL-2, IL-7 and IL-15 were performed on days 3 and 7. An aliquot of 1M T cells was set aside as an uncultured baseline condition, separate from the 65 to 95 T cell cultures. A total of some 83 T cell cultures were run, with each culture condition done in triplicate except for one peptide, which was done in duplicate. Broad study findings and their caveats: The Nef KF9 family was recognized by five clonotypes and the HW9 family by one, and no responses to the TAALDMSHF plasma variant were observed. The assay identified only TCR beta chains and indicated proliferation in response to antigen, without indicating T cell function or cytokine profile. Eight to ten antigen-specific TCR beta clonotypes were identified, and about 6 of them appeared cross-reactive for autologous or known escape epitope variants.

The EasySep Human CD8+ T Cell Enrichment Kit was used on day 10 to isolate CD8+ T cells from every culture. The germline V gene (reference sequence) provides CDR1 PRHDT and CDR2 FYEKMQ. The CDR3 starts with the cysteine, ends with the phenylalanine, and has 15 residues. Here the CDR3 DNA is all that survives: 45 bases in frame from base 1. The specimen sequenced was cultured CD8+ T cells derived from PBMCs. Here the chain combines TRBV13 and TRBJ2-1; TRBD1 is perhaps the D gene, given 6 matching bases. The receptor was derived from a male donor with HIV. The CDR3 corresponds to CASSRSQGSYNEQFF. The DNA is TGCGCCAGCAGCCGCTCTCAGGGGTCCTACAATGAGCAGTTCTTC.